The T cell receptor beta chain described here comes from a study of kidney transplant recipient with SARS-CoV-2 infection. This clonotype was recorded many times. Using its own MiXCR run on the reads, TCRdb lists one record per CDR3 protein. The sample has some 220,000 distinct CDR3 sequences; 29% are singletons. In germline, CDR1 is SGHDN, CDR2 FVKESK. V gave up 6 bases and J gave up 15 bases, with 12 bases separating them. This CDR3 contains 11 residues. Sequencing used a blood sample, obtained at baseline and between days 110 and 120 from a kidney transplant recipient. This TCR was sampled from a young adult male patient who had COVID-19 and was a kidney transplant recipient. T cells may partly derive from the graft donor. This sequence joins TRBV14 and TRBJ1-6; D remains unclear. The CDR3 DNA sequence: TGTGCCAGCAGTCAAAGCCCGATCCTCCACTTT. As protein: CASSQSPILHF.